This T cell receptor beta chain was observed in a study of long-term antiretroviral therapy in people with HIV. The overall study: The earliest samples predate the 2015 immediate-ART recommendation by about a decade. Notes on the study in general: Pre-ART expanded clones dominated the repertoire at every time point. In HIV, the repertoires covered a tighter span of CDR3 lengths than in controls.

About this clone itself: No antigen is known for it.

Germline assignment: CDR1 SQVTM and CDR2 ANQGSEA. Trimming removed 8 bases from V and 9 bases from J, with 20 bases in between. The CDR3 extends over 13 amino acids. Researchers report immunoSEQ v3.0 was run at survey level. Method: immunoSEQ multiplex PCR; TCRdb's copy keeps in-frame clones and lacks some. Among some 35,000 clones listed, roughly 82% were seen once. Per donor, a minimum of one pre-ART and a minimum of two post-ART PBMC samples were available. This receptor was obtained from a young man with HIV. The V and J genes are TRBV29-1 and TRBJ2-1, with D perhaps matching TRBD1 or TRBD2 (5 bases each). The source was unsorted PBMCs, collected 0.6 years after starting antiretroviral therapy. The CDR3 bases are TGCAGCACTCCGGGACGAAAGCCCCGTGAGCAGTTCTTC. This sequence encodes CSTPGRKPREQFF.